The 16 T cell receptor beta chains listed next were all sequenced from one sample in a study of OX40 agonist ivuxolimab in advanced cancers. Only in-frame clones appear in the TCRdb table, and some are missing; sequencing was by immunoSEQ multiplex PCR. The table shows roughly 70,000 clones, with 80% to 85% occurring only once. Specimen: CD4+ or CD8+ T cells sorted from blood, collected in a trial of the OX40 agonist ivuxolimab. The receptors derive from an adult with an advanced solid tumor such as melanoma, head and neck, liver or kidney cancer.

This chain links TRBV19 with TRBJ1-1; maybe TRBD1 (5 bases). Germline V gene sequence: CDR1 LNHDA, CDR2 SQIVND (reference sequence). V lost 7 bases and J 0 bases, leaving 12 bases between the germline ends. The CDR3 sequence is 14 residues long. CDR3 nucleotide sequence: TGTGCCAGTAATCCAGGGAATATGAACACTGAAGCTTTCTTT. This codes for CASNPGNMNTEAFF.

This clone came up a few times. The rearrangement joins TRBV5-1 to TRBJ1-2, with D tentatively TRBD1 (6 bases). Trimming took 4 bases from V and 6 from J, leaving 19 bases between them. This CDR3 region has 15 residues. Germline-derived CDR1 and CDR2 are SGHRS and YFSETQ. The CDR3 spells CASSPTWGGANGYTF. The CDR3 bases are TGCGCCAGCAGCCCCACTTGGGGGGGCGCTAATGGCTACACCTTC.

The V gene is TRBV7-8, the J gene TRBJ2-5; 8 bases match TRBD1. The CDR3 runs to 13 residues. Unmatched junction bases numbered 3, after V lost 5 bases and J lost 4 bases. Germline lookup yields CDR1 SGHVS and CDR2 FQNEAQ. CDR3 residues: CASSPDRGETQYF. The CDR3, as DNA: TGTGCCAGCAGCCCAGACAGGGGAGAGACCCAGTACTTC.

V is TRBV5-1 and J is TRBJ2-2; unclear D gene. Trimming pared 2 bases from V and 0 bases from J, leaving 5 bases between. The length of the CDR3 is 14 residues. Germline V gene sequence: CDR1 SGHRS, CDR2 YFSETQ. The CDR3 sequence is CASSFRSNTGELFF. The CDR3 DNA reads as TGCGCCAGCAGCTTCCGCTCGAACACCGGGGAGCTGTTTTTT.

The chain is built from TRBV19 and TRBJ2-6; maybe TRBD2 (7 bases). CDR1 LNHDA and CDR2 SQIVND come from the germline V gene (reference sequence). Trimming took 6 bases from V and 5 from J, leaving 14 bases between them. The CDR3 sequence is 15 residues long. The DNA of the CDR3 is TGTGCCAGTAGGATACAGGGAGGGCGGGCCAACGTCCTGACTTTC. Encoded protein: CASRIQGGRANVLTF.

A single count supports this clone. CDR3 residues: CASSLGPLNYGYTF. In DNA form, the CDR3 reads TGTGCCAGCAGCTTAGGGCCCTTAAACTATGGCTACACCTTC. This sequence joins TRBV11-2 and TRBJ1-2; D is unclear. Germline values: CDR1 SGHAT, CDR2 FQNNGV. The V gene lost 1 base and the J gene lost 2 bases, with 8 bases spanning the gap. The CDR3 length is 14 residues.

This clone was observed a few times. The rearrangement joins TRBV18 to TRBJ1-5; 7 positions match TRBD1. This CDR3 contains 14 residues. Germline V lookup: CDR1 KGHSH, CDR2 LQKENI. With V trimmed by 6 bases and J by 5 bases, 7 bases remained unmatched. The DNA for the CDR3 is TGTGCCAGCTCCCAAATCAGGGGGGATCAGCCCCAGCATTTT. This sequence encodes CASSQIRGDQPQHF.

V is TRBV5-8 and J is TRBJ2-7; D unclear. The V end was cut by 3 bases, the J end by 3 bases, with 16 bases between. The CDR3 totals 15 residues. Looked up from germline, CDR1 is SGHTS and CDR2 is YDEGEE. In DNA form, the CDR3 reads TGTGCCAGCAGCTCAGAACCTATAGTTATCTACGAGCAGTACTTC. It yields the protein CASSSEPIVIYEQYF.

V gene TRBV5-4 combines with J gene TRBJ1-1; D ambiguous. Germline V lookup: CDR1 SGHNT, CDR2 YYREEE (reference sequence). Trimming removed 0 bases at V and 10 bases at J, with 13 bases between. This CDR3 comprises 13 residues. CDR3 loop: CASSLGGGPRAFF. CDR3 sequence (DNA): TGTGCCAGCAGCTTGGGGGGAGGGCCCAGAGCTTTCTTT.

J is TRBJ1-5 and V is TRBV19, with TRBD1 as a possible D gene (6 bases). This CDR3 is built from 15 residues. The germline V and J ends were trimmed by 7 bases and 6 bases, with 19 bases remaining between them. Per the germline V gene, CDR1 is LNHDA and CDR2 is SQIVND (reference sequence). The CDR3 coding sequence is TGTGCCAGTAAAACACAGGGTTTAGTCGGTCAGCCCCAGCATTTT. Translating gives CASKTQGLVGQPQHF.

The CDR3 nucleotides are TGTGCCAGCAGCTTAGCGGGGACTGGAGTGGATACGCAGTATTTT. This sequence encodes CASSLAGTGVDTQYF. V gene TRBV11-1 combines with J gene TRBJ2-3; D is perhaps TRBD2 (6 bases). With 0 bases removed from V and 6 bases from J, the gap between germline ends came to 13 bases. The CDR3 consists of 15 residues. The germline CDR1 and CDR2 sequences are SGHAT and FQDESV (reference sequence).

The chain recombines TRBV7-9 with TRBJ2-5; possible D gene TRBD2, 5 bases. This CDR3 contains 13 residues. Per the germline V gene, CDR1 is SEHNR and CDR2 is FQNEAQ (reference sequence). Trimming shortened V by 6 bases and J by 0 bases, and 8 bases separated the two germline ends. This CDR3 reads CASSPGNQETQYF. For the CDR3, the DNA is TGTGCCAGCAGTCCCGGGAACCAAGAGACCCAGTACTTC.

The chain employs TRBV4-3 and TRBJ1-5, with a tentative D call TRBD1 (5 bases). CDR1 and CDR2 (germline): LGHNA, YSLEER. The V end lost 1 base, the J end lost 2 bases, and 9 bases lay between the germline ends. CDR3 length equals 15 residues. CDR3 in DNA: TGCGCCAGCAGCCAAGGGGGAGGGGGCAATCAGCCCCAGCATTTT. Its protein product is CASSQGGGGNQPQHF.

This chain connects TRBV5-1 to TRBJ1-6, with D possibly matching TRBD1 (5 bases). Germline V gene data show CDR1 as SGHRS and CDR2 as YFSETQ. This CDR3 spans 15 amino acids. V shed 4 bases and J shed 6 bases, with 14 bases lying between them. The CDR3 DNA is TGCGCCAGCAGCCCATCCGGGGCCCTTAATTCACCCCTCCACTTT. Its protein is CASSPSGALNSPLHF.

The chain employs TRBV4-1 and TRBJ2-1; tentatively, D is TRBD1 (5 bases). Germline CDR1 is MGHRA and CDR2 is YSYEKL. Trimming shortened V by 1 base and J by 6 bases, and 13 bases separated the two germline ends. CDR3 length: 15 residues. DNA for the CDR3: TGCGCCAGCAGCCAAGTTCAGGGAACTTCCAATGAGCAGTTCTTC. This codes for CASSQVQGTSNEQFF.

The CDR3 DNA sequence: TGCGCCAGCAGCTTGGCCGGACTAGCGGGGATCAATGAGCAGTTCTTC. It codes for CASSLAGLAGINEQFF. The chain joins TRBV5-1 to TRBJ2-1, with 12 bases aligning to TRBD2. Germline V gene data show CDR1 as SGHRS and CDR2 as YFSETQ. V dropped 0 bases and J dropped 6; count of bases not matched to a gene: 4. The CDR3 consists of 16 residues.